The 29 T cell receptor beta chains below all came from one sample that was sequenced in a study of cytomegalovirus exposure and HLA in healthy donors. Vbeta (60) and Jbeta (13) primers were used in the PCR. Here immunoSEQ multiplex PCR was the method, and the copy in TCRdb shows in-frame clones only, minus some. The sample has about 140,000 clones, roughly 75% seen once. Specimen: PBMCs. The receptors originated from a man aged 18 to 30 in good health and CMV-seropositive.

The gene calls are TRBV25-1 and TRBJ2-1; 9 nucleotides match TRBD1. Losses at the gene ends were 6 bases for V and 9 bases for J; bases not matched to a gene: 9. Germline lookup yields CDR1 MGHDK and CDR2 SYGVNS. There are 14 residues in the CDR3. This CDR3 reads CASSRDRVVGEQFF. The CDR3, as DNA: TGTGCCAGCAGCCGGGACAGGGTAGTGGGTGAGCAGTTCTTC.

This rearrangement joins TRBV11-2 to TRBJ2-7, with 7 bases aligning to TRBD1. Losses at the gene ends were 5 bases for V and 2 bases for J; bases not matched to a gene: 6. CDR3 length equals 14 residues. CDR1 SGHAT and CDR2 FQNNGV come from the germline V gene. This chain's CDR3 is CASSVDRATYEQYF. Written as DNA, the CDR3 is TGTGCCAGCAGCGTCGACAGGGCTACCTACGAGCAGTACTTC.

This clone was seen more than once but under ten times. The rearrangement joins TRBV5-4 to TRBJ2-1; 16 nucleotides match TRBD2. CDR3 size: 17 residues. Germline V CDR1 and CDR2: SGHNT, YYREEE (reference sequence). Trimming took 3 bases from V and 3 from J; bases not matched to a gene: 3. CDR3: CASSSGLAGGNYNEQFF. Written as DNA, the CDR3 is TGTGCCAGCAGCTCGGGACTAGCGGGAGGGAACTACAATGAGCAGTTCTTC. Drawing the rest from reference TRBV5-4 and TRBJ2-1, the complete variable domain is ETGVTQSPTHLIKTRGQQVTLRCSSQSGHNTVSWYQQALGQGPQFIFQYYREEENGRGNFPPRFSGLQFPNYSSELNVNALELDDSALYLCASSSGLAGGNYNEQFFGPGTRLTVL.

As to this clone: Other nucleotide sequences from this sample produce the same CDR3. The V call is TRBV5-1, the J call TRBJ2-1; 11 bases match TRBD2. The CDR3 runs to 15 residues. CDR1 and CDR2 (germline): SGHRS, YFSETQ. The junction had 5 bases not matched to a gene; V was cut back by 2 bases and J by 7 bases. The CDR3 sequence is CASSLLAGAGNEQFF. For the CDR3, the DNA is TGCGCCAGCAGCTTACTAGCGGGAGCGGGTAATGAGCAGTTCTTC.

The chain employs TRBV28 and TRBJ2-7; 8 positions agree with TRBD2. Germline CDR1 is MDHEN and CDR2 is SYDVKM. V trimming: 7 bases; J trimming: 3 bases; junction bases outside the gene matches: 8. This CDR3 has 14 amino acids. The CDR3: CASTERGTSYEQYF. CDR3 nucleotide sequence: TGTGCCAGCACGGAACGGGGGACTAGCTACGAGCAGTACTTC.

V is TRBV7-2 and J is TRBJ2-7; D gene uncertain. This CDR3 has 14 residues. In germline, CDR1 is SGHTA, CDR2 FQGNSA. V lost 1 base, J lost 2 bases, and 9 bases lay in between. The chain's CDR3 is CASSLDTGTYEQYF. The CDR3 DNA reads as TGTGCCAGCAGCTTAGATACGGGTACCTACGAGCAGTACTTC.

V gene TRBV18 combines with J gene TRBJ1-1; no reliable D call. Germline assignment: CDR1 KGHSH and CDR2 LQKENI. The V and J ends lost 3 bases and 8 bases respectively, with 19 bases between them. CDR3 length: 15 residues. The CDR3 protein is CASSPPIIAEGEAFF. CDR3 nucleotide sequence: TGTGCCAGCTCACCCCCCATAATTGCGGAGGGCGAAGCTTTCTTT.

This chain links TRBV2 with TRBJ2-2; 8 nucleotides line up with TRBD2. In germline, CDR1 is SNHLY, CDR2 FYNNEI. V dropped 8 bases and J dropped 7; count of bases not matched to a gene: 9. CDR3 size: 14 residues. CDR3 protein: CASSLAEGGGELFF. The CDR3 nucleotides are TGTGCCAGCTCACTAGCGGAGGGGGGCGGGGAGCTGTTTTTT.

V is TRBV27 and J is TRBJ2-7; D may be TRBD2 (5 bases). The CDR3 contains 14 residues. The V gene lost 2 bases and the J gene lost 5 bases, with 13 bases spanning the gap. Germline V gives CDR1 MNHEY, CDR2 SMNVEV (reference sequence). CDR3 loop: CASSLTLALHEQYF. The DNA of the CDR3 is TGTGCCAGCAGTTTAACCCTAGCTCTCCACGAGCAGTACTTC.

The chain carries TRBV27 and TRBJ2-1; 7 bases match TRBD2. Germline V gives CDR1 MNHEY, CDR2 SMNVEV (reference sequence). The trim removed 5 bases at V and 3 bases at J, leaving 10 bases unmatched. There are 16 residues in the CDR3. The CDR3 reads CASSMGGSSRYNEQFF. The CDR3 DNA follows: TGTGCCAGCAGTATGGGCGGGAGTAGTCGCTACAATGAGCAGTTCTTC.

The chain carries TRBV4-1 and TRBJ1-4; 11 bases map to TRBD1. The CDR3 has 18 amino acids. Trimming took 0 bases from V and 6 from J; bases not matched to a gene: 9. Germline V gives CDR1 MGHRA, CDR2 YSYEKL. The CDR3 nucleotides are TGCGCCAGCAGCCAAGAGTCCCCCGGGACAGGGGGAGATGAAAAACTGTTTTTT. Encoded protein: CASSQESPGTGGDEKLFF.

The chain is built from TRBV13 and TRBJ2-7, with D perhaps TRBD2 (6 bases). The V end lost 5 bases, the J end lost 0 bases, and 17 bases lay between the germline ends. This CDR3 has 16 residues. From germline, CDR1 is PRHDT and CDR2 FYEKMQ (reference sequence). In DNA, the CDR3 is TGTGCCAGCAGCCTCCCCGGTAGCGGCTCCTCCTACGAGCAGTACTTC. Translated: CASSLPGSGSSYEQYF.

The chain recombines TRBV7-6 with TRBJ1-1; D gene unclear. Trimming removed 2 bases at V and 4 bases at J, with 20 bases between. Germline V gene lookup returns CDR1 SGHVS and CDR2 FNYEAQ. The CDR3 has 17 residues. The CDR3 DNA is TGTGCCAGCAGCTTATTTTCCCCCGGCGTGGAGGGCACTGAAGCTTTCTTT. It is translated as CASSLFSPGVEGTEAFF.

This rearrangement joins TRBV28 to TRBJ2-7; 9 bases are shared with TRBD1. The CDR3 sequence is 14 residues long. Germline V gives CDR1 MDHEN, CDR2 SYDVKM. The J segment lost 1 base and the V segment lost 10 bases, leaving 8 bases of the junction unmatched. Written as DNA, the CDR3 is TGTGCCACCAACCCGGGACAGGGATCCTACGAGCAGTACTTC. Its translation is CATNPGQGSYEQYF. Drawing the rest from reference TRBV28 and TRBJ2-7, the complete variable domain is DVKVTQSSRYLVKRTGEKVFLECVQDMDHENMFWYRQDPGLGLRLIYFSYDVKMKEKGDIPEGYSVSREKKERFSLILESASTNQTSMYLCATNPGQGSYEQYFGPGTRLTVT.

This chain joins TRBV19 and TRBJ2-7, with D tentatively TRBD1 (6 bases). The CDR3 totals 18 residues. Germline lookup yields CDR1 LNHDA and CDR2 SQIVND (reference sequence). The V gene lost 2 bases and the J gene lost 3 bases, with 23 bases spanning the gap. The CDR3, as DNA: TGTGCCAGTAGTATACGTCATATGCATCAGGGGAATTACTACGAGCAGTACTTC. Protein: CASSIRHMHQGNYYEQYF. The entire variable domain, with the rest obtained from reference TRBV19 and TRBJ2-7, is as follows: DGGITQSPKYLFRKEGQNVTLSCEQNLNHDAMYWYRQDPGQGLRLIYYSQIVNDFQKGDIAEGYSVSREKKESFPLTVTSAQKNPTAFYLCASSIRHMHQGNYYEQYFGPGTRLTVT.

This clone was detected a few times. CDR3 amino acids: CAWSVQQGGIYF. In DNA, the CDR3 is TGTGCCTGGAGTGTACAGCAGGGTGGGATATATTTT. The rearrangement uses TRBV30 and TRBJ1-3; D is possibly TRBD1 (5 bases). Germline V gene sequence: CDR1 GTSNPN, CDR2 SVGIG (reference sequence). V was trimmed by 0 bases and J by 13 bases, leaving 13 bases between them. This CDR3 comprises 12 residues. The variable domain in full, with the rest retrieved from reference TRBV30 and TRBJ1-3, is SQTIHQWPATLVQPVGSPLSLECTVEGTSNPNLYWYRQAAGRGLQLLFYSVGIGQISSEVPQNLSASRPQDRQFILSSKKLLLSDSGFYLCAWSVQQGGIYFGEGSWLTVV.

The chain combines TRBV18 with TRBJ2-5, with 7 positions matching TRBD1. Germline V gene lookup returns CDR1 KGHSH and CDR2 LQKENI. J gave up 0 bases and V 3 bases, and 10 bases lay outside the gene matches. The CDR3 has 17 residues. The CDR3 coding sequence is TGTGCCAGCTCACCTGTACCGGGACAGCGGTACCAAGAGACCCAGTACTTC. Amino acid sequence: CASSPVPGQRYQETQYF. The full variable domain, completed using reference TRBV18 and TRBJ2-5, is NAGVMQNPRHLVRRRGQEARLRCSPMKGHSHVYWYRQLPEEGLKFMVYLQKENIIDESGMPKERFSAEFPKEGPSILRIQQVVRGDSAAYFCASSPVPGQRYQETQYFGPGTRLLVL.

This rearrangement joins TRBV9 to TRBJ2-5, with D perhaps TRBD2 (6 bases). Germline lookup yields CDR1 SGDLS and CDR2 YYNGEE. V was cut by 3 bases and J by 1 base, with 10 bases left in between. The CDR3 covers 14 residues. CDR3 region: CASSGGLPQETQYF. For the CDR3, the DNA is TGTGCCAGCAGCGGGGGACTTCCCCAAGAGACCCAGTACTTC. The full variable domain, with the rest looked up from reference TRBV9 and TRBJ2-5, is DSGVTQTPKHLITATGQRVTLRCSPRSGDLSVYWYQQSLDQGLQFLIQYYNGEERAKGNILERFSAQQFPDLHSELNLSSLELGDSALYFCASSGGLPQETQYFGPGTRLLVL.

A single count supports this clone. In nucleotides, the CDR3 is TGTGCCAGCAGTGTAACAGGGGGCGCTTCTGAAGCTTTCTTT. Translated, it gives CASSVTGGASEAFF. The chain joins TRBV28 to TRBJ1-1; 9 nucleotides agree with TRBD1. Trimming took 5 bases from V and 6 from J; bases not matched to a gene: 7. The CDR3 is 14 residues long. Per the germline V gene, CDR1 is MDHEN and CDR2 is SYDVKM. The full variable domain, with the rest looked up from reference TRBV28 and TRBJ1-1, is DVKVTQSSRYLVKRTGEKVFLECVQDMDHENMFWYRQDPGLGLRLIYFSYDVKMKEKGDIPEGYSVSREKKERFSLILESASTNQTSMYLCASSVTGGASEAFFGQGTRLTVV.

This clone was counted a single time. The chain employs TRBV29-1 and TRBJ2-7, with D possibly TRBD2 on 6 matching bases. Trimming pared 7 bases from V and 5 bases from J, leaving 18 bases between. Germline CDR1 SQVTM, CDR2 ANQGSEA. This CDR3 has 13 amino acids. For the CDR3, the DNA is TGCAGCGCCGAGGGTGGGGGGACCGACGAGCAGTACTTC. Translated, it gives CSAEGGGTDEQYF.

The rearrangement uses TRBV5-6 and TRBJ2-3, with 8 bases fitting TRBD2. CDR3 length: 16 residues. Germline assignment: CDR1 SGHDT and CDR2 YYEEEE. V shed 0 bases, J shed 3 bases, and the junction held 6 bases outside the gene matches. CDR3 sequence reads: CASSLGTSGLTDTQYF. CDR3 bases: TGTGCCAGCAGCTTGGGTACTAGCGGCCTAACAGATACGCAGTATTTT.

This clone occurred a few times. The genes are TRBV5-4 and TRBJ1-1, with D unresolved. V lost 0 bases, J lost 3 bases, and 6 bases lay in between. Germline V gene lookup returns CDR1 SGHNT and CDR2 YYREEE (reference sequence). The CDR3 has 13 residues. Here the CDR3 reads CASSLGLDTEAFF. CDR3 DNA: TGTGCCAGCAGCTTGGGGCTGGACACTGAAGCTTTCTTT.

This chain connects TRBV30 to TRBJ1-2; perhaps TRBD1 as D (5 bases). Germline CDR1 is GTSNPN and CDR2 is SVGIG (reference sequence). The CDR3 extends over 13 amino acids. V shed 7 bases and J shed 1 base, with 13 bases lying between them. CDR3: CASYTGDNYGYTF. CDR3 bases: TGTGCCTCTTATACAGGAGATAACTATGGCTACACCTTC.

V and J are TRBV6-6 and TRBJ2-1, with D maybe TRBD1 (5 bases). V was clipped by 2 bases and J by 8 bases, with 16 bases between them. Per germline, CDR1 MNHNY and CDR2 SVGAGI (reference sequence). This CDR3 spans 15 amino acids. CDR3 DNA: TGTGCCAGCAGTTACAAAGGGGTCAGGGTTTATGAGCAGTTCTTC. Protein sequence: CASSYKGVRVYEQFF.

In nucleotides, the CDR3 is TGCGCCAGCAGCTTGGGGGGCCAGGGGGCGAACGAGCAGTACTTC. It specifies CASSLGGQGANEQYF. This chain links TRBV5-1 with TRBJ2-7; 8 bases agree with TRBD1. Germline lookup yields CDR1 SGHRS and CDR2 YFSETQ. The J segment lost 5 bases and the V segment lost 0 bases, leaving 7 bases of the junction unmatched. This CDR3 is 15 amino acids long. Full variable domain (rest looked up from reference TRBV5-1 and TRBJ2-7): KAGVTQTPRYLIKTRGQQVTLSCSPISGHRSVSWYQQTPGQGLQFLFEYFSETQRNKGNFPGRFSGRQFSNSRSEMNVSTLELGDSALYLCASSLGGQGANEQYFGPGTRLTVT.

The V call is TRBV7-3, the J call TRBJ2-6; no clear D. The V gene lost 2 bases and the J gene lost 0 bases, with 8 bases spanning the gap. The CDR3 totals 16 residues. In germline, CDR1 is SGHTA, CDR2 FQGTGA. The CDR3 DNA reads TGTGCCAGCAGCTTAGGTCCGGGCTCTGGGGCCAACGTCCTGACTTTC. Amino acid sequence: CASSLGPGSGANVLTF.

The V and J genes are TRBV6-4 and TRBJ1-3; no definite D call. The V end was cut by 11 bases, the J end by 1 base, with 12 bases between. The CDR3 is made up of 13 amino acids. The germline V gene encodes CDR1 MRHNA and CDR2 SNTAGT. The CDR3 DNA follows: TGTGCCCCGGCGGGAACATCTGGAAACACCATATATTTT. Protein sequence: CAPAGTSGNTIYF.

The chain couples TRBV7-3 to TRBJ1-3, with 8 bases matching TRBD1. CDR1 SGHTA and CDR2 FQGTGA come from the germline V gene. The CDR3 loop spans 15 amino acids. Germline trimming cut 4 bases from V and 2 bases from J; bases unmatched to any gene: 4. CDR3 nucleotide sequence: TGTGCCAGCAGCTCCGGACAGGGAGCTGGAAACACCATATATTTT. Translating it yields CASSSGQGAGNTIYF.

J is TRBJ2-2 and V is TRBV28; D is uncertain. Trimming cost V 11 bases and J 1 base, with 11 bases left between them. This CDR3 spans 13 amino acids. The germline V gene has CDR1 MDHEN and CDR2 SYDVKM. The CDR3 loop is CAASPGNTGELFF. CDR3 nucleotides: TGTGCCGCAAGCCCAGGGAACACCGGGGAGCTGTTTTTT.